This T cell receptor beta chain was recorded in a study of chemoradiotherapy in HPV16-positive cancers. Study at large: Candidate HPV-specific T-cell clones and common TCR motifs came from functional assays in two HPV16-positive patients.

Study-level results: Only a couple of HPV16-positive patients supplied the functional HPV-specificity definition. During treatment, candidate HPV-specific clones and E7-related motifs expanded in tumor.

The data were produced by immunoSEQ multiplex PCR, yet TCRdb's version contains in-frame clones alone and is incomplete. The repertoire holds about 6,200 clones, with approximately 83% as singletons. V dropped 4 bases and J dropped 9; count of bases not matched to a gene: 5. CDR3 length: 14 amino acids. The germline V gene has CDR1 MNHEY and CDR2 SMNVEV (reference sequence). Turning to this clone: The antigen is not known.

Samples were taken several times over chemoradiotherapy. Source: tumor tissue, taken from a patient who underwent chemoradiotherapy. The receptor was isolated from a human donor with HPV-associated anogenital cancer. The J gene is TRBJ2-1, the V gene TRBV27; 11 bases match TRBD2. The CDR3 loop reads CASSWLAGGLEQFF. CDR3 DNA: TGTGCCAGCAGTTGGTTAGCGGGGGGGCTTGAGCAGTTCTTC.